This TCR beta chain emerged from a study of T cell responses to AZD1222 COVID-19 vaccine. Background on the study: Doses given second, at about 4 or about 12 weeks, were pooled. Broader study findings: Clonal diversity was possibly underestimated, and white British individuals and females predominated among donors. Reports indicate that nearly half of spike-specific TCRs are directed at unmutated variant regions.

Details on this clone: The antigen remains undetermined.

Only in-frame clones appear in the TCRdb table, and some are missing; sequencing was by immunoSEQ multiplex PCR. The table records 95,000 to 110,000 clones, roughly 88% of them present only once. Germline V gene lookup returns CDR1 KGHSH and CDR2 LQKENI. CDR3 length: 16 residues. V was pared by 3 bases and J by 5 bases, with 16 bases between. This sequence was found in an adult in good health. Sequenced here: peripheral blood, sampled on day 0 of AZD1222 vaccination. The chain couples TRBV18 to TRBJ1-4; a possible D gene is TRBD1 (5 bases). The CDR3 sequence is CASSPFMQGPNEKLFF. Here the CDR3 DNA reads TGTGCCAGCTCACCGTTCATGCAGGGACCGAATGAAAAACTGTTTTTT.